This is a list of T cell receptor beta chains from one sample in a study of T cell clonotyping in hematopoietic cell transplantation. Assay used: immunoSEQ multiplex PCR; TCRdb lists only in-frame clones, some missing. Among 25,000 to 30,000 clones listed, around 82% were seen once. The material was peripheral blood mononuclear cells, obtained before stem cell transplant. These receptors came from a man aged 35-49 years with acute myeloid leukemia. Some clones in this sample may be carry-over from other donors' samples. Each CDR3 is given with its conserved first and last residue. Fields, in order: V gene, D gene, J gene, CDR3 protein, CDR3 DNA. A D gene is named only where the DNA matches it firmly.

TRBV4-1,NA,TRBJ2-1,CASSQDGGGLYDNEQFF,TGCGCCAGCAGCCAAGATGGCGGGGGCCTATACGATAATGAGCAGTTCTTC
TRBV5-6,NA,TRBJ2-7,CASSFRSYEQYF,TGTGCCAGCAGCTTCCGCAGCTACGAGCAGTACTTC
TRBV7-6,TRBD2,TRBJ2-7,CASSGGGSYEQYF,TGTGCCAGCAGCGGGGGGGGATCCTACGAGCAGTACTTC
TRBV9,NA,TRBJ1-4,CASSATGSLREKLFF,TGTGCCAGCAGCGCTACAGGGTCTTTACGTGAAAAACTGTTTTTT
TRBV6-1,NA,TRBJ2-7,CASSHTGAYEQYF,TGTGCCAGCAGTCACACAGGAGCCTACGAGCAGTACTTC
TRBV4-3,TRBD2,TRBJ2-3,CASSQHSGGGGDTQYF,TGCGCCAGCAGCCAGCATAGCGGGGGTGGGGGAGATACGCAGTATTTT
TRBV5-1,TRBD1,TRBJ2-5,CASSLSGQVTAQYF,TGCGCCAGCAGCTTGTCGGGACAGGTAACGGCCCAGTACTTC
TRBV4-2,NA,TRBJ1-1,CASSQERRGGTEAFF,TGTGCCAGCAGCCAAGAAAGGAGGGGAGGCACTGAAGCTTTCTTT
TRBV2,TRBD2,TRBJ2-7,CASSAYGGGAYEQYF,TGTGCCAGCAGTGCTTACGGCGGGGGGGCCTACGAGCAGTACTTC
TRBV5-1,NA,TRBJ2-2,CASSFGLRDTGELFF,TGCGCCAGCAGCTTCGGGCTTCGCGACACCGGGGAGCTGTTTTTT
TRBV28,NA,TRBJ1-2,CASFGPVGGILGANYGYTF,TGTGCCAGCTTCGGGCCGGTGGGAGGGATCCTTGGAGCTAACTATGGCTACACCTTC
TRBV9,NA,TRBJ2-5,CASSVAGGPQETQYF,TGTGCCAGCAGCGTAGCGGGGGGCCCGCAAGAGACCCAGTACTTC
TRBV6-5,NA,TRBJ1-3,CASSYSPTETGNTIYF,TGTGCCAGCAGTTACTCGCCTACAGAAACTGGAAACACCATATATTTT
TRBV20-1,NA,TRBJ2-3,CVGLYGDTQYF,TGCGTGGGACTTTATGGGGATACGCAGTATTTT
TRBV6-5,NA,TRBJ1-1,CASRYATRTEAFF,TGTGCCAGCCGATATGCGACTCGAACTGAAGCTTTCTTT
TRBV28,NA,TRBJ1-2,CASSLGGDNYGYTF,TGTGCCAGCAGTTTAGGGGGGGACAACTATGGCTACACCTTC